What follows describes a single T cell receptor beta chain. The antigen is unknown. The source of the sample is a study of response to subunit inactivated influenza vaccine. Overall study findings and caveats: After each seasonal influenza vaccination, few new T cells are recruited, the authors suggested.

V was pared by 0 bases and J by 6 bases, with 7 bases between. The CDR3 covers 13 residues. Germline CDR1 SGHAT, CDR2 FQNNGV. TCRdb independently ran MiXCR on the RT-PCR reads; one entry per CDR3 protein. The profile shows about 500,000 distinct CDR3 sequences, 15% to 20% of them singletons. The sequencing here drew on CD4+ T cells sorted from PBMCs, taken around 25 months after vaccination. The gene calls are TRBV11-2 and TRBJ2-3, with D tentatively TRBD2 (5 bases). The sequence was collected from a man aged 45 to 75 who received an inactivated influenza vaccine. CDR3 in amino acids: CASSLDIADTQYF. CDR3 sequence (DNA): TGTGCCAGCAGCTTAGATATAGCGGATACGCAGTATTTT.